These 28 T cell receptor beta chains originate from one sample sequenced in a study of blood T cells in healthy people across ages. Using a J-beta primer mix together with a sample-barcoded 5' primer, a second PCR was run for roughly 7 to 12 cycles. TCRdb re-called the 5' RACE reads with MiXCR, one entry per CDR3 protein. This sample carries 1.5 million to 2 million distinct CDR3 sequences, 30% to 40% of them seen once, and the ten largest clones take roughly 24%. Sequencing was done on a sample of blood. The receptors were sampled from a human donor in good health.

The CDR3: CASSLIGGDGRTDTQYF. The CDR3 DNA sequence: TGTGCCAGCAGCTTAATTGGAGGGGACGGCCGCACAGATACGCAGTATTTT. The chain has TRBV7-3 and TRBJ2-3; the D gene is possibly TRBD2 (6 bases). CDR3 length: 17 amino acids. V was cut by 1 base and J by 1 base, with 15 bases left in between. The germline V gene encodes CDR1 SGHTA and CDR2 FQGTGA.

The rearrangement uses TRBV7-2 and TRBJ1-4, with D unresolved. Trimming pared 2 bases from V and 5 bases from J, leaving 18 bases between. CDR3 length: 17 residues. The germline V gene encodes CDR1 SGHTA and CDR2 FQGNSA. This CDR3 reads CASSLYLPGVLNEKLFF. CDR3 bases: TGTGCCAGCAGCTTATATCTCCCCGGGGTCTTGAATGAAAAACTGTTTTTT.

The chain is built from TRBV29-1 and TRBJ1-1; maybe TRBD1 (6 bases). CDR1 and CDR2 from the germline V gene are SQVTM and ANQGSEA. V was cut by 1 base and J by 5 bases, with 17 bases left in between. CDR3 length equals 15 residues. As DNA, the CDR3 is TGCAGCGTTGAAGTTTGGGACACCCAGAGGACTGAAGCTTTCTTT. Protein sequence: CSVEVWDTQRTEAFF.

The chain employs TRBV27 and TRBJ2-1, with D perhaps matching TRBD1 (6 bases). CDR1 and CDR2 from the germline V gene are MNHEY and SMNVEV (reference sequence). V gave up 0 bases and J gave up 7 bases, with 13 bases separating them. There are 15 residues in the CDR3. The CDR3 loop is CASSLSGGRKNEQFF. CDR3 coding DNA: TGTGCCAGCAGTTTATCAGGGGGACGAAAAAATGAGCAGTTCTTC.

As regards this clonotype: No conserved phenylalanine or tryptophan is present at the end of the CDR3, so a read error is the likely explanation. V gene TRBV20-1 combines with J gene TRBJ1-2; D not resolved. Germline V CDR1 and CDR2: DFQATT, SNEGSKA (reference sequence). CDR3 length equals 14 residues. CDR3 loop: CSARQTPANYGYTL. CDR3 DNA sequence: TGCAGCGCGAGACAAACTCCAGCTAACTATGGCTACACCTTG.

The chain uses TRBV10-3 and TRBJ2-7; unclear D gene. This CDR3 has 11 residues. The V gene's germline CDR1 is ENHRY and CDR2 SYGVKD. Trimming stripped 5 bases from V and 6 bases from J, with 8 bases between. CDR3 in amino acids: CAISQTSEQYF. DNA for the CDR3: TGTGCCATCAGTCAGACCAGCGAGCAGTACTTC.

In this sample, this clonotype turned up a few times. This chain joins TRBV28 and TRBJ1-4, with a possible D match to TRBD1 (5 bases). Trimming left V 0 bases short and J 0 bases short, with 17 bases between. CDR3 length equals 19 residues. In germline, CDR1 is MDHEN, CDR2 SYDVKM. CDR3 sequence reads: CASSLWAGPPTATNEKLFF. CDR3 in DNA: TGTGCCAGCAGTTTATGGGCAGGGCCCCCAACTGCAACTAATGAAAAACTGTTTTTT.

This clonotype has ten or more counts. This chain connects TRBV4-1 to TRBJ2-1, with TRBD1 as a possible D gene (5 bases). CDR1 MGHRA and CDR2 YSYEKL come from the germline V gene. V lost 4 bases and J 5 bases, leaving 12 bases between the germline ends. This CDR3 spans 14 amino acids. CDR3 residues: CASSPLTANNEQFF. DNA of the CDR3: TGCGCCAGCAGCCCCCTGACAGCAAACAATGAGCAGTTCTTC.

The chain combines TRBV29-1 with TRBJ2-1, with TRBD1 identical over 9 bases. This CDR3 has 15 residues. Trimming at V came to 0 bases and at J to 10 bases, leaving 10 bases not matched to a gene. Germline lookup yields CDR1 SQVTM and CDR2 ANQGSEA. For the CDR3, the DNA is TGCAGCGTTGAAGATCTTACGGACAGGGGCTACGAGCAGTTCTTC. It encodes CSVEDLTDRGYEQFF.

The chain links TRBV3-1 to TRBJ2-7; perhaps D is TRBD1 or TRBD2 (5 bases each). Trimming pared 4 bases from V and 9 bases from J, leaving 16 bases between. The CDR3 totals 13 residues. Germline V CDR1 and CDR2: LGHDT, YNNKEL (reference sequence). The DNA of the CDR3 is TGTGCCAGCAGCCCGAGGGACCGGTTAGCGCAGTACTTC. Its translation is CASSPRDRLAQYF.

This clonotype came up a few times. The CDR3 coding sequence is TGTGCCATCCTTGAAGGGGGGACCTACGAGCAGTACTTC. Translated, it gives CAILEGGTYEQYF. The genes are TRBV10-3 and TRBJ2-7; the D gene could be TRBD1 or TRBD2 (6 bases each). This CDR3 comprises 13 residues. Per germline, CDR1 ENHRY and CDR2 SYGVKD. Trimming left V 8 bases short and J 2 bases short, with 13 bases between.

This clonotype was seen only once. This chain joins TRBV15 and TRBJ2-5; D is perhaps TRBD2 (6 bases). V was clipped by 0 bases and J by 4 bases, with 15 bases between them. CDR3 length: 16 residues. In germline, CDR1 is LNHNV, CDR2 YYDKDF (reference sequence). DNA of the CDR3: TGTGCCACCAGCAGAGATAGCGGCCTAGGAGGAGAGACCCAGTACTTC. Translating it yields CATSRDSGLGGETQYF.

The chain uses TRBV7-9 and TRBJ2-1, with 9 bases fitting TRBD2. This CDR3 is built from 14 residues. The junction had 6 bases not matched to a gene; V was cut back by 10 bases and J by 2 bases. Germline assignment: CDR1 SEHNR and CDR2 FQNEAQ (reference sequence). CDR3 DNA sequence: TGTGCCATCCTGCGGGGGGGCCCCTACAATGAGCAGTTCTTC. The encoded protein is CAILRGGPYNEQFF.

In its sample, this clonotype was seen a few times. The chain combines TRBV7-2 with TRBJ1-3; possibly TRBD1 for D (5 bases). Trimming left V 7 bases short and J 1 base short, with 11 bases between. Germline CDR1 and CDR2: SGHTA and FQGNSA. The length of the CDR3 is 14 residues. The CDR3: CASNSGASGNTIYF. The CDR3 DNA is TGTGCCAGCAACTCCGGGGCGTCTGGAAACACCATATATTTT. Combining the CDR3 with reference TRBV7-2 and TRBJ1-3 gives the whole variable domain GAGVSQSPSNKVTEKGKDVELRCDPISGHTALYWYRQSLGQGLEFLIYFQGNSAPDKSGLPSDRFSAERTGGSVSTLTIQRTQQEDSAVYLCASNSGASGNTIYFGEGSWLTVV.

The chain links TRBV27 to TRBJ2-1; 7 bases are a match to TRBD2. Germline lookup yields CDR1 MNHEY and CDR2 SMNVEV (reference sequence). V gave up 5 bases and J gave up 7 bases; unmatched junction bases: 11. The CDR3 has 15 amino acids. The CDR3 here is CASSLSAGVSNEQFF. The CDR3 DNA reads as TGTGCCAGCAGTCTGTCGGCGGGGGTTTCAAATGAGCAGTTCTTC.

The V gene is TRBV5-1, the J gene TRBJ2-7; the D is unclear. Germline CDR1 reads SGHRS; CDR2 reads YFSETQ. The CDR3 contains 12 residues. Between the trimmed V and J ends, which lost 0 bases and 7 bases, there was a span of 8 bases. CDR3 amino acids: CASSLGATEQYF. The CDR3 nucleotides are TGCGCCAGCAGCTTGGGGGCCACTGAGCAGTACTTC.

J is TRBJ2-1 and V is TRBV12-3 or TRBV12-4; TRBD2 matches at 9 bases. The CDR3 runs to 15 residues. Losses at the gene ends were 5 bases for V and 5 bases for J; bases not matched to a gene: 7. The CDR3 sequence: CASSLSGGPNNEQFF. CDR3 nucleotides: TGTGCCAGCAGTCTAAGCGGGGGGCCCAACAATGAGCAGTTCTTC.

The V call is TRBV28, the J call TRBJ1-1; 9 positions match TRBD1. The CDR3 runs to 17 residues. J lost 5 bases, V lost 7 bases, and 17 bases had no gene match. In germline, CDR1 is MDHEN, CDR2 SYDVKM. CDR3 sequence: CASIPRRQGVPGTEAFF. The CDR3 nucleotides read TGTGCCAGCATTCCTCGGAGACAGGGGGTCCCGGGGACTGAAGCTTTCTTT.

The V call is TRBV4-1, the J call TRBJ1-1; D gene ambiguous. This CDR3 region has 16 residues. V was shortened by 7 bases and J by 0 bases, with 18 bases between the two germline ends. Germline CDR1 and CDR2: MGHRA and YSYEKL. The CDR3, as DNA: TGCGCCAGCACCCTAATCCGGGGAAACATGAACACTGAAGCTTTCTTT. This encodes CASTLIRGNMNTEAFF.

This clonotype was seen a single time. The V and J genes are TRBV29-1 and TRBJ2-3, with D perhaps TRBD1 (6 bases). The V end was cut by 6 bases, the J end by 5 bases, with 18 bases between. CDR3 length equals 14 residues. The germline V gene has CDR1 SQVTM and CDR2 ANQGSEA. Written as DNA, the CDR3 is TGCAGCGTCTCCGGGACACCAACCGGAGATACGCAGTATTTT. This encodes CSVSGTPTGDTQYF.

This clonotype has just a few counts. The V and J genes are TRBV15 and TRBJ2-5; no clear D gene. CDR1 is LNHNV, CDR2 YYDKDF, per germline (reference sequence). The CDR3 is made up of 22 amino acids. V dropped 0 bases and J dropped 1 base, with 30 bases sitting between them. The CDR3 DNA is TGTGCCACCAGCAGAGATCTTTACGCTAATACAGAACCACGAAACTTCCAAGAGACCCAGTACTTC. This gives the protein CATSRDLYANTEPRNFQETQYF.

The chain combines TRBV6-1 with TRBJ1-4; 9 bases align to TRBD1. Germline lookup yields CDR1 MNHNS and CDR2 SASEGT. The CDR3 has 18 amino acids. The V segment lost 6 bases and the J segment 6 bases; nucleotides outside the gene matches: 17. CDR3 protein: CASSIATGTGMDYEKLFF. The CDR3 region has the DNA TGTGCCAGCAGCATCGCGACCGGGACAGGGATGGATTATGAAAAACTGTTTTTT.

CDR3 amino acids: CASSEYQALVDNSPLHF. In nucleotides, the CDR3 is TGCGCCAGCAGTGAATATCAGGCCTTAGTGGATAATTCACCCCTCCACTTT. This chain connects TRBV10-2 to TRBJ1-6, with unresolved D. V was cut by 3 bases and J by 5 bases, with 17 bases left in between. The germline gives CDR1 WSHSY, CDR2 SAAADI. The CDR3 runs to 17 residues.

Concerning this clonotype: Lacking the conserved final phenylalanine or tryptophan, this CDR3 likely reflects a read error. The chain uses TRBV7-9 and TRBJ2-3; 7 nucleotides align to TRBD1. Losses at the gene ends were 5 bases for V and 6 bases for J; bases not matched to a gene: 11. Per germline, CDR1 SEHNR and CDR2 FQNEAQ (reference sequence). This CDR3 has 15 residues. The CDR3 sequence is CASSHWDSMGDTQYL. In DNA form, the CDR3 reads TGTGCCAGCAGCCATTGGGACAGTATGGGGGATACGCAGTATTTG.

This clonotype was recorded many times. V and J are TRBV4-3 and TRBJ2-7, with D perhaps matching TRBD1 (6 bases). The CDR3 is 13 residues long. CDR1 and CDR2 (germline): LGHNA, YSLEER. Trimming stripped 3 bases from V and 3 bases from J, with 9 bases between. The CDR3 DNA sequence: TGCGCCAGCAGCCAGGACAGATTCTACGAGCAGTACTTC. Translation gives CASSQDRFYEQYF.

This clonotype was counted a single time. The V gene is TRBV5-5, the J gene TRBJ1-1; TRBD1 matches at 11 bases. V was clipped by 4 bases and J by 7 bases; unmatched bases: 9. This CDR3 comprises 15 residues. From germline, CDR1 is SGHKS and CDR2 YYEKEE (reference sequence). The CDR3 reads CASSRDRGWTDEAFF. For the CDR3, the DNA is TGTGCCAGCAGCAGGGACAGGGGGTGGACCGATGAAGCTTTCTTT.

This clonotype was seen a single time. This sequence joins TRBV7-3 and TRBJ2-1, with D perhaps matching TRBD1 (6 bases). Looked up from germline, CDR1 is SGHTA and CDR2 is FQGTGA. The ends were cut back, 2 bases at V and 15 bases at J, with 14 bases in the middle. This CDR3 contains 12 residues. The CDR3 DNA follows: TGTGCCAGCAGCTTACTTCAGGGGATTCCGTTCTTC. Protein: CASSLLQGIPFF.

This chain links TRBV9 with TRBJ1-2; no definite D call. The CDR3 is made up of 12 amino acids. Trimming cost V 7 bases and J 2 bases, with 9 bases left between them. Germline CDR1 SGDLS, CDR2 YYNGEE. The CDR3 nucleotides are TGTGCCAGCCATGGTAAGAACTATGGCTACACCTTC. It translates to CASHGKNYGYTF.